The 31 T cell receptor beta chains listed next were all sequenced from one sample in a study of blood T cells in healthy people across ages. Next came a second PCR, run for about 6 to 12 cycles, which used a sample-barcoded 5' primer along with a J-beta primer mix. MiXCR was run by TCRdb on the 5' RACE reads, yielding one entry per CDR3 protein. The data hold 600,000 or so distinct CDR3 sequences, with 25% to 30% observed a single time. The sample comprised blood. The receptors stem from a woman aged 80 or older in good health.

At least ten counts were recorded for this clonotype. This chain joins TRBV12-3 or TRBV12-4 and TRBJ1-5; no clear D. The ends were cut back, 6 bases at V and 0 bases at J, with 9 bases in the middle. The CDR3 has 14 amino acids. CDR3 in DNA: TGTGCCAGCAGCTTCGACTATAGCAATCAGCCCCAGCATTTT. Its protein product is CASSFDYSNQPQHF.

This sequence joins TRBV20-1 and TRBJ2-7; TRBD2 aligns across 7 bases. Germline V gene lookup returns CDR1 DFQATT and CDR2 SNEGSKA (reference sequence). This CDR3 contains 13 residues. Here the CDR3 reads CSAPSAGVGEQYF. Here the CDR3 DNA reads TGCAGCGCCCCCTCTGCGGGAGTAGGTGAGCAGTACTTC.

The rearrangement joins TRBV5-1 to TRBJ2-1; D not resolved. Trimming left V 0 bases short and J 5 bases short, with 9 bases between. Germline CDR1 reads SGHRS; CDR2 reads YFSETQ. The CDR3 consists of 14 residues. The CDR3 nucleotides read TGCGCCAGCAGCTTGGGCGTGGATGACAATGAGCAGTTCTTC. Protein: CASSLGVDDNEQFF.

This clonotype showed up many times. The chain combines TRBV2 with TRBJ1-2; a possible D gene is TRBD1 (5 bases). This CDR3 has 14 amino acids. CDR1 is SNHLY and CDR2 is FYNNEI in the germline V gene. V was shortened by 6 bases and J by 5 bases, with 16 bases between the two germline ends. CDR3 DNA: TGTGCCAGCAGGGATAGAACACAGGAGTATGGCTACACCTTC. Translating it yields CASRDRTQEYGYTF. Using reference TRBV2 and TRBJ1-2 for the parts outside the CDR3, the full variable domain is EPEVTQTPSHQVTQMGQEVILRCVPISNHLYFYWYRQILGQKVEFLVSFYNNEISEKSEIFDDQFSVERPDGSNFTLKIRSTKLEDSAMYFCASRDRTQEYGYTFGSGTRLTVV.

V is TRBV7-8 and J is TRBJ2-2, with a tentative D call TRBD2 (5 bases). The CDR3 length is 14 residues. Germline V CDR1 and CDR2: SGHVS, FQNEAQ. The germline V and J ends were trimmed by 2 bases and 6 bases, with 10 bases remaining between them. CDR3 nucleotide sequence: TGTGCCAGCAGCTTAAGAGGGAGCGCCGGGGAGCTGTTTTTT. It is translated as CASSLRGSAGELFF.

This clonotype was detected ten times or more. The V and J genes are TRBV24-1 and TRBJ1-2, with 7 nucleotides matching TRBD1. V shed 7 bases and J 3 bases; nucleotides not matched to a gene: 4. CDR3 length: 13 amino acids. The V gene's germline CDR1 is KGHDR and CDR2 SFDVKD. This CDR3 reads CATRPRGDYGYTF. The CDR3 nucleotides read TGTGCCACCAGGCCCAGGGGGGACTATGGCTACACCTTC.

Only a few counts were recorded for this clonotype. This could be a read error, since a much larger clone is one nucleotide away. The chain links TRBV20-1 to TRBJ2-5; the D gene is possibly TRBD2 (7 bases). V was cut by 0 bases and J by 11 bases, with 22 bases left in between. This CDR3 contains 15 residues. CDR1 is DFQATT, CDR2 SNEGSKA, per germline (reference sequence). This CDR3 is CSARDNPGGRNEQYF. CDR3 nucleotide sequence: TGCAGTGCTAGAGATAATCCGGGGGGCAGGAATGAGCAGTACTTC.

This clonotype turned up a few times. The rearrangement joins TRBV5-1 to TRBJ1-1; D possibly corresponds to TRBD1 (5 bases). V shed 2 bases and J shed 3 bases, with 11 bases lying between them. The CDR3 is 14 residues long. Germline assignment: CDR1 SGHRS and CDR2 YFSETQ. The CDR3 DNA is TGCGCCAGCAGCTTCCAGGGTATCGACACTGAAGCTTTCTTT. Its protein is CASSFQGIDTEAFF. The full variable domain, in which reference TRBV5-1 and TRBJ1-1 provide the parts outside the CDR3, is KAGVTQTPRYLIKTRGQQVTLSCSPISGHRSVSWYQQTPGQGLQFLFEYFSETQRNKGNFPGRFSGRQFSNSRSEMNVSTLELGDSALYLCASSFQGIDTEAFFGQGTRLTVV.

The V gene is TRBV7-9, the J gene TRBJ2-3, with TRBD1 matching over 10 bases. Trimming took 6 bases from V and 2 from J; bases not matched to a gene: 5. Germline CDR1 and CDR2: SEHNR and FQNEAQ (reference sequence). The CDR3 runs 15 residues. CDR3 nucleotides: TGTGCCAGCAGTCAGACAGGGGGCTTCACAGATACGCAGTATTTT. Its protein product is CASSQTGGFTDTQYF.

Regarding this clonotype: A much larger clone lies one base from this, so it may be a read error. The genes are TRBV6-6 and TRBJ2-5; D is ambiguous. The CDR3 covers 14 residues. The germline V gene encodes CDR1 MNHNY and CDR2 SVGAGI (reference sequence). This chain's CDR3 is CASSYGVPIEAQYF. The CDR3 DNA sequence: TGTGCCAGCAGTTACGGAGTCCCCATAGAGGCCCAGTACTTC.

This chain joins TRBV5-1 and TRBJ2-5; D is unresolved. Trimming removed 2 bases from V and 11 bases from J, with 13 bases in between. Germline V gene sequence: CDR1 SGHRS, CDR2 YFSETQ. The CDR3 is made up of 12 amino acids. The CDR3 nucleotides read TGCGCCAGCAGCTTTACACTGGGTGAGCAGTACTTC. Protein: CASSFTLGEQYF.

CDR3 region: CSVVVGAVNTEAFF. The CDR3 DNA reads as TGCAGCGTTGTCGTAGGGGCGGTGAACACTGAAGCTTTCTTT. The chain uses TRBV29-1 and TRBJ1-1, with D possibly being TRBD1 (5 bases). CDR3 length: 14 amino acids. The germline gives CDR1 SQVTM, CDR2 ANQGSEA. Trimming took 4 bases from V and 0 from J, leaving 12 bases between them.

The chain uses TRBV11-1 and TRBJ2-1; a possible D gene is TRBD2 (6 bases). Deletions cut 6 bases from V and 6 bases from J, with 9 bases between. This CDR3 is built from 12 residues. Germline V gene data show CDR1 as SGHAT and CDR2 as FQDESV (reference sequence). CDR3 DNA sequence: TGTGCCAGCAGACTAGCTCCCAATGAGCAGTTCTTC. Protein sequence: CASRLAPNEQFF.

This clonotype was observed a few times. This chain uses TRBV20-1 with TRBJ1-5; 7 bases are shared with TRBD1. The germline gives CDR1 DFQATT, CDR2 SNEGSKA (reference sequence). J was trimmed by 3 bases and V by 4 bases; bases with no gene match: 12. CDR3 size: 16 residues. The CDR3: CSAKYSGTAYNQPQHF. The CDR3 DNA sequence: TGCAGTGCTAAATACTCCGGGACAGCCTACAATCAGCCCCAGCATTTT.

This chain uses TRBV20-1 with TRBJ2-7; the match to TRBD1 covers 7 bases. Losses at the gene ends were 0 bases for V and 3 bases for J; bases not matched to a gene: 11. CDR1 is DFQATT, CDR2 SNEGSKA, per germline (reference sequence). This CDR3 has 16 residues. The DNA for the CDR3 is TGCAGTGCTAGAGACTCTCCTCCGGGACAGAGCTACGAGCAGTACTTC. The encoded protein is CSARDSPPGQSYEQYF.

This clonotype was observed many times. The V gene is TRBV20-1, the J gene TRBJ2-1; no firm D call. The germline V gene has CDR1 DFQATT and CDR2 SNEGSKA (reference sequence). V lost 3 bases and J 2 bases, leaving 14 bases between the germline ends. This CDR3 has 15 residues. CDR3: CSASKLIPTYNEQFF. The CDR3 DNA reads as TGCAGTGCTAGCAAGCTCATACCGACCTACAATGAGCAGTTCTTC.

Notes on this clonotype: At one of its ends the junction is not consistent with the germline gene, which may arise from a read error. This chain links TRBV2 with TRBJ1-5; D ambiguous. The CDR3 runs to 13 residues. Germline V lookup: CDR1 SNHLY, CDR2 FYNNEI. The CDR3 reads CASREGVNQPRHF. In nucleotides, the CDR3 is TGTGCCAGCAGGGAGGGAGTCAATCAGCCCCGGCATTTT.

This clonotype appeared many times. V gene TRBV9 combines with J gene TRBJ2-5, with 10 nucleotides matching TRBD2. With V trimmed by 3 bases and J by 4 bases, 3 bases remained unmatched. Germline CDR1 reads SGDLS; CDR2 reads YYNGEE. The CDR3 extends over 14 amino acids. The CDR3 here is CASSAGTSVETQYF. The CDR3 coding sequence is TGTGCCAGCAGCGCCGGGACTAGCGTAGAGACCCAGTACTTC.

This clonotype was observed a handful of times. J is TRBJ1-1 and V is TRBV27; no firm D call. Germline V gene lookup returns CDR1 MNHEY and CDR2 SMNVEV (reference sequence). V lost 6 bases and J lost 0, with 11 bases in between. The CDR3 extends over 14 amino acids. CDR3 amino acids: CASRPTVVNTEAFF. The CDR3 coding sequence is TGTGCCAGCAGACCTACAGTAGTGAACACTGAAGCTTTCTTT.

This clonotype was recorded a few times. V and J are TRBV9 and TRBJ2-1; the D gene is possibly TRBD2 (6 bases). The CDR3 runs 17 residues. The germline V and J ends were trimmed by 0 bases and 4 bases, with 17 bases remaining between them. Germline assignment: CDR1 SGDLS and CDR2 YYNGEE. The CDR3 loop reads CASSVAAGQGRYNEQFF. CDR3 DNA sequence: TGTGCCAGCAGCGTAGCCGCGGGGCAGGGCCGTTACAATGAGCAGTTCTTC.

This clonotype came up many times. The chain joins TRBV5-6 to TRBJ1-2; D ambiguous. The CDR3 is 14 residues long. Germline lookup yields CDR1 SGHDT and CDR2 YYEEEE. Trimming stripped 2 bases from V and 8 bases from J, with 16 bases between. The DNA of the CDR3 is TGTGCCAGCAGCTTCGAGGTAGTTTCTTCAGGCTACACCTTC. Residues: CASSFEVVSSGYTF.

This clonotype was seen at least ten times. J is TRBJ2-7 and V is TRBV29-1; 9 nucleotides match TRBD1. The V gene's germline CDR1 is SQVTM and CDR2 ANQGSEA. With V trimmed by 2 bases and J by 1 base, 6 bases remained unmatched. CDR3 length: 15 residues. For the CDR3, the DNA is TGCAGCGTTGAATCTGGGACAGGGCCTTCCTACGAGCAGTACTTC. It codes for CSVESGTGPSYEQYF.

This clonotype occurred many times. This chain links TRBV12-3 or TRBV12-4 with TRBJ2-3, with 10 bases that match TRBD1. With 5 bases clipped from V and 6 bases from J, the junction kept 5 bases outside the gene matches. CDR3 length equals 14 residues. The CDR3: CASSPGTGADTQYF. CDR3 in DNA: TGTGCCAGCAGTCCAGGGACAGGGGCCGATACGCAGTATTTT.

This clonotype occurred many times. The chain couples TRBV7-9 to TRBJ2-5; D gene ambiguous. Germline CDR1 SEHNR, CDR2 FQNEAQ (reference sequence). The germline V and J ends were trimmed by 4 bases and 4 bases, with 10 bases remaining between them. The CDR3 covers 13 residues. The CDR3 sequence is CASSSTAPETQYF. The CDR3 DNA follows: TGTGCCAGCAGCTCTACCGCCCCAGAGACCCAGTACTTC.

This chain joins TRBV7-9 and TRBJ1-4; D is unresolved. CDR1 and CDR2 (germline): SEHNR, FQNEAQ (reference sequence). CDR3 length: 15 residues. Trimming removed 0 bases at V and 1 base at J, with 6 bases between. CDR3 coding DNA: TGTGCCAGCAGCTTAGCTCCACTAACTAATGAAAAACTGTTTTTT. This encodes CASSLAPLTNEKLFF.

On this clonotype: Germline and junction disagree at one end, which may indicate a read error. The chain recombines TRBV29-1 with TRBJ2-1; D might be TRBD1 (6 bases). The CDR3 loop spans 13 amino acids. Germline V gives CDR1 SQVTM, CDR2 ANQGSEA. CDR3 in amino acids: CSVALLTGETQIF. The CDR3 nucleotides are TGCAGCGTCGCGCTCCTGACAGGAGAGACCCAGATCTTC.

The sample holds many counts of this clonotype. The gene calls are TRBV6-2 or TRBV6-3 and TRBJ1-1, with D perhaps TRBD1 (5 bases). Germline CDR1 reads MNHEY; CDR2 reads SVGEGT. Trimming shortened V by 0 bases and J by 1 base, and 15 bases separated the two germline ends. The CDR3 has 17 residues. The CDR3 sequence: CASSYSSRGTTNTEAFF. CDR3 nucleotides: TGTGCCAGCAGTTACTCGTCACGGGGGACTACGAACACTGAAGCTTTCTTT.

This clonotype came up a few times. A much more abundant neighbour one base away suggests this may be a read error. The chain recombines TRBV4-1 with TRBJ2-7; TRBD2 matches 8 bases. Trimming took 0 bases from V and 7 from J; bases not matched to a gene: 5. From germline, CDR1 is MGHRA and CDR2 YSYEKL. The CDR3 spans 14 residues. The CDR3 coding sequence is TGCGCCAGCAGCCAAGACGGGAGGGGGGGTGAGCAGTACTTC. Residues: CASSQDGRGGEQYF.

The sample holds many counts of this clonotype. The chain links TRBV7-2 to TRBJ1-2; D remains unclear. V was clipped by 5 bases and J by 2 bases, with 15 bases between them. This CDR3 is 15 amino acids long. From germline, CDR1 is SGHTA and CDR2 FQGNSA. Written as DNA, the CDR3 is TGTGCCAGCAGCCAATCGACGGGGATCAACTATGGCTACACCTTC. Residues: CASSQSTGINYGYTF.

On this clonotype: With a much larger clone just one base away, this may be a read error. The V and J genes are TRBV27 and TRBJ2-1, with a tentative D call TRBD2 (6 bases). Germline V gene lookup returns CDR1 MNHEY and CDR2 SMNVEV (reference sequence). The length of the CDR3 is 14 residues. The CDR3 coding sequence is TGTGTCAGCAGTGCAAGAGGGACTTACAATGAGCAGTTCTTC. Protein sequence: CVSSARGTYNEQFF.

The J gene is TRBJ1-5, the V gene TRBV12-3 or TRBV12-4, with D possibly being TRBD1 (6 bases). There are 16 residues in the CDR3. Trimming pared 7 bases from V and 4 bases from J, leaving 20 bases between. Here the CDR3 DNA reads TGTGCCAGCAAAAGAGTGGGGGGCGGGAGAAATCAGCCCCAGCATTTT. Protein product: CASKRVGGGRNQPQHF.